The rows below give T cell receptor beta chains drawn from one sample of a study of cytomegalovirus exposure and HLA in healthy donors. Clones were sequenced by immunoSEQ multiplex PCR, and TCRdb holds only the in-frame ones, with some missing. This repertoire shows roughly 120,000 clones, around 73% found once; its top ten account for approximately 8.2%. Sequenced input: PBMCs. Source of these receptors: a woman in her 40s in good health and CMV-seropositive. The CDR3 runs from the conserved cysteine through the conserved F or W. A D gene is named only where the DNA matches it firmly. Only part of the rows carry a size: once, few, many, or a class if the clone is expanded.

V gene	D gene	clone size	J gene	CDR3 DNA	CDR3 protein
TRBV7-2	.	.	TRBJ2-7	TGTGCCAGCAGCTTAGAAGGGGAAGTGATCGAGCAGTACTTC	CASSLEGEVIEQYF
TRBV4-3	.	few	TRBJ2-7	TGCGCCAGCAGCCCCCAGTTGGGGGCTAGCTACGAGCAGTACTTC	CASSPQLGASYEQYF
TRBV11-3	.	.	TRBJ1-1	TGTGCCAGCAGCTTAGACGGGGGGAACACTGAAGCTTTCTTT	CASSLDGGNTEAFF
TRBV4-3	TRBD2	.	TRBJ2-1	TGCGCCAGCAGCCAGGGACTACCCTCCTACAATGAGCAGTTCTTC	CASSQGLPSYNEQFF
TRBV27	TRBD1	few	TRBJ2-7	TGTGCCAGCAGTTACGACAGGGAGTCCTACGAGCAGTACTTC	CASSYDRESYEQYF
TRBV6-5	.	.	TRBJ1-2	TGTGCCAGCAGCCCCCTTACAGGGTACGACGGCTACACCTTC	CASSPLTGYDGYTF
TRBV5-4	TRBD1	.	TRBJ1-1	TGTGCCAGCACTTTACAGGGACAGGGGTTCGCTGAAGCTTTCTTT	CASTLQGQGFAEAFF
TRBV7-2	.	once	TRBJ1-3	TGTGCCAGCAGCCTCTACCACGGAAACACCATATATTTT	CASSLYHGNTIYF
TRBV21-1	.	few	TRBJ1-2	TGTGCCAGCAGCAAAGAGTTTCCGGGACAGGGGGAATTGGGCTATGGCTACACCTTC	CASSKEFPGQGELGYGYTF
TRBV7-9	.	.	TRBJ1-1	TGTGCCAGCAGCTTGGGGGCTGGGACTGAAGCTTTCTTT	CASSLGAGTEAFF
TRBV10-1	TRBD2	.	TRBJ2-1	TGCGCCAGCAGTGAGTCTCTGCCTAGCGGGGCGAATGAGCAGTTCTTC	CASSESLPSGANEQFF
TRBV7-9	TRBD1	.	TRBJ1-4	TGTGCCAGCAGCCTGGACAGGGCCTCTGAAAAACTGTTTTTT	CASSLDRASEKLFF
TRBV14	.	.	TRBJ1-1	TGTGCCAGCAGCCAAGGGAGAGAAGCTTTCTTT	CASSQGREAFF
TRBV7-2	.	.	TRBJ1-4	TGTGCCAGCAGCTTAAACAGAGATGAAAAACTGTTTTTT	CASSLNRDEKLFF
TRBV6-4	TRBD1	.	TRBJ1-1	TGTGCCAGCAGTGAACGTTTCCGGCCAGGGGGCGTCAGAACTGAAGCTTTCTTT	CASSERFRPGGVRTEAFF
TRBV5-4	TRBD2	.	TRBJ2-3	TGTGCCAGCAGCTTGGTGAACTTAGCGGGGGCAAGCACAGATACGCAGTATTTT	CASSLVNLAGASTDTQYF
TRBV5-4	TRBD2	.	TRBJ2-2	TGTGCCAGCAGCGGGCTAGCGGGGGGGAACACCGGGGAGCTGTTTTTT	CASSGLAGGNTGELFF
TRBV1	.	.	TRBJ2-4	TGCACCAGCAGCTCTGAGTCAACAAGCCGGACAGGTCTCAAAAACATTCAGTACTTC	CTSSSESTSRTGLKNIQYF
TRBV6-6	.	.	TRBJ2-7	TGTGCCAGCAGCCCGTTGGGGCCCCAGGTTTCCTACGAGCAGTACTTC	CASSPLGPQVSYEQYF
TRBV5-8	TRBD1	once	TRBJ1-2	TGTGCCAGCAGCCCTACAGGGGGTGACGGCTACACCTTC	CASSPTGGDGYTF
TRBV5-1	.	.	TRBJ2-3	TGCGCCAGCAGCTGGACACCAGACTTCACAGATACGCAGTATTTT	CASSWTPDFTDTQYF
TRBV27	TRBD2	.	TRBJ2-2	TGTGCCAGCAGGCCGGGACTAGAGAACACCGGGGAGCTGTTTTTT	CASRPGLENTGELFF
TRBV4-2	TRBD2	.	TRBJ2-1	TGTGCCAGCAGCCAGCCGGGACTAGCGGGGGGCTTTCAGAATGAGCAGTTCTTC	CASSQPGLAGGFQNEQFF
TRBV7-3	.	.	TRBJ2-3	TGTGCCAGCAGCCCGACTAGGGCAGATACGCAGTATTTT	CASSPTRADTQYF
TRBV5-8	.	.	TRBJ2-7	TGTGCCAGCAGCTCAATTAGGCCCAGGTTCTACGAGCAGTACTTC	CASSSIRPRFYEQYF
TRBV6-1	.	few	TRBJ1-1	TGTGCCAGCAGTGAAGGGGACTTTTGGCGGGGTGAAGCTTTCTTT	CASSEGDFWRGEAFF
TRBV7-9	TRBD2	.	TRBJ2-7	TGTGCCAGCAGCTTAGAAAGACTAGCGTATTCCTACGAGCAGTACTTC	CASSLERLAYSYEQYF
TRBV27	TRBD2	.	TRBJ2-5	TGTGCCAGCGGCTTGGTGGGGGTCAGCGGGGGGGTCCAAGAGACCCAGTACTTC	CASGLVGVSGGVQETQYF
TRBV2	.	few	TRBJ2-5	TGTGCCAGCAGTGATCTGGTACGGGAGACCCAGTACTTC	CASSDLVRETQYF
TRBV29-1	.	.	TRBJ1-1	TGCAGCGTAGCCCGTGCCCAAATGAACACTGAAGCTTTCTTT	CSVARAQMNTEAFF
TRBV27	.	.	TRBJ1-1	TGTGCCAGCAGCGCAACCCGGGAGACTGAAGCTTTCTTT	CASSATRETEAFF
TRBV7-2	TRBD2	few	TRBJ2-3	TGTGCCAGCAGCACACAGAGGGGGTGGACTAGCGGGGGCACAGATACGCAGTATTTT	CASSTQRGWTSGGTDTQYF
TRBV14	.	few	TRBJ2-3	TGTGCCAGCAGCCCCTTCACAGATACGCAGTATTTT	CASSPFTDTQYF
TRBV4-3	.	.	TRBJ1-1	TGCGCCAGCAGCCAAACTCTCGGGTCCAGGGGCGTTGAAGCTTTCTTT	CASSQTLGSRGVEAFF
TRBV7-2	.	.	TRBJ2-5	TGTGCCAGCAGCTTAGGACCCCATGGAGCGCCCAAAGAGACCCAGTACTTC	CASSLGPHGAPKETQYF
TRBV19	.	.	TRBJ2-1	TGTGCCAGTAGTACCCCCCCCGGGATTGCCTACAATGAGCAGTTCTTC	CASSTPPGIAYNEQFF
TRBV9	TRBD2	few	TRBJ2-5	TGTGCCAGCAGCAGGACTAGCGGGGGCTCCCAAGAGACCCAGTACTTC	CASSRTSGGSQETQYF
TRBV5-4	.	.	TRBJ1-2	TGTGCCAGCAGCTTGGGAGGGGGTAGTGGCTACACCTTC	CASSLGGGSGYTF
TRBV21-1	.	.	TRBJ1-5	TGTGCCAGCAGCAAAGTTCTACCGACAGGGGGCCCCTTGAGTTGCAATCAGCCCCAGCATTTT	CASSKVLPTGGPLSCNQPQHF
TRBV6-5	TRBD1	few	TRBJ2-3	TGTGCCAGCACCAGGACAGGGGGCACAGATACGCAGTATTTT	CASTRTGGTDTQYF
TRBV2	TRBD1	.	TRBJ2-5	TGTCTAAGCTTAGGGACAGTCCAAGAGACCCAGTACTTC	CLSLGTVQETQYF
TRBV7-2	TRBD1	.	TRBJ1-1	TGTGCCAGCACCGCCCGGACAGGCCGAAACACTGAAGCTTTCTTT	CASTARTGRNTEAFF
TRBV25-1	TRBD1	.	TRBJ1-1	TGTGCCAGTTTTGACAGGGTTAACACTGAAGCTTTCTTT	CASFDRVNTEAFF
TRBV18	.	once	TRBJ1-4	TGTGCCAGCTCACCTTATCAGGGTGGCGCTGAAAAACTGTTTTTT	CASSPYQGGAEKLFF
TRBV7-3	.	few	TRBJ1-1	TGTGCCAGCAGCTTAGGTGGAGGGAACACTGAAGCTTTCTTT	CASSLGGGNTEAFF
TRBV7-6	.	.	TRBJ1-3	TGTGCCAGCAGCTTAGCGTCGGCAGGGGCTGGAAACACCATATATTTT	CASSLASAGAGNTIYF
TRBV5-8	.	.	TRBJ1-6	TGTGCCAGCAGCTGGGGCCCTTCACCCCTCCACTTT	CASSWGPSPLHF
TRBV18	.	once	TRBJ2-3	TGTGCCAGCTCGCCAACCGGAGGGGGCGTGACAGATACGCAGTATTTT	CASSPTGGGVTDTQYF
TRBV6-1	.	.	TRBJ1-1	TGTGCCAGCAGAGCCGGGAGATTAAACACTGAAGCTTTCTTT	CASRAGRLNTEAFF
TRBV14	.	.	TRBJ2-1	TGTGCCAGCAGAGGGTCAGGACTAACCATATACAATGAGCAGTTCTTC	CASRGSGLTIYNEQFF
TRBV29-1	.	.	TRBJ1-3	TGCAGCGTTGTCTTCGGCAGGAACACCATATATTTT	CSVVFGRNTIYF
TRBV5-1	TRBD1	.	TRBJ2-4	TGCGCCAGCAGCTTAACCGGGACAGGGAACATTCAGTACTTC	CASSLTGTGNIQYF
TRBV19	TRBD1	few	TRBJ1-1	TGTGCCAGTAGCCCCGGGACAGGGTTACGAGGAGCTGAAGCTTTCTTT	CASSPGTGLRGAEAFF
TRBV2	.	.	TRBJ1-4	TGTGCCAGCACCCCCTATCAGGGAAGGGAAAAACTGTTTTTT	CASTPYQGREKLFF
TRBV18	.	.	TRBJ2-7	TGTGCCAGCTCACCAGGGGAGGTATCTTCCTACGAGCAGTACTTC	CASSPGEVSSYEQYF
TRBV2	TRBD1	few	TRBJ1-6	TGTGCCAGCAGTCGACAGGGGTCCTATAATTCACCCCTCCACTTT	CASSRQGSYNSPLHF
TRBV15	.	few	TRBJ2-2	TGTGCCACCAGCAGAGATAGCGGTGGGCCGATGAACACCGGGGAGCTGTTTTTT	CATSRDSGGPMNTGELFF
TRBV6-5	TRBD1	.	TRBJ2-2	TGTGCCAGCAGCTACGGGACAGGGCTAACCGGGGAGCTGTTTTTT	CASSYGTGLTGELFF